Presented here are 29 T cell receptor beta chains from one specimen sequenced in a study of T cells in Graves' hyperthyroidism and ophthalmopathy. There were TCR beta CDR3 regions amplified from RNA transcripts. HTBI primers were employed in a first-round RT-PCR of the TCR CDR3. TCRdb reprocessed the multiplex PCR reads with MiXCR, giving one entry per CDR3 protein. The repertoire holds around 50,000 distinct CDR3 sequences, with approximately 48% as singletons. The sequenced sample consisted of blood. These receptor sequences come from a woman aged 45-60 years with Graves' ophthalmopathy.

CDR3 coding DNA: TGTGCCAGCTCACCTTTGTTCCCGGGACAGGGTCTGTTCGGGGAGCTGTTTTTT. Its translation is CASSPLFPGQGLFGELFF. This chain uses TRBV18 with TRBJ2-2; 9 bases fit TRBD1. Germline assignment: CDR1 KGHSH and CDR2 LQKENI. The CDR3 spans 18 residues. J gave up 7 bases and V 3 bases, and 15 bases lay outside the gene matches.

For this clonotype: This may be a read error, as it is one base from a much larger clone. The chain carries TRBV5-1 and TRBJ2-3, with TRBD2 matching 7 bases. Germline lookup yields CDR1 SGHRS and CDR2 YFSETQ. CDR3 length: 18 residues. Trimming took 3 bases from V and 2 from J; bases not matched to a gene: 15. The CDR3 region has the DNA TGCGCCAGCAGCTCCGGGACTGGCGGGGGTATTGTCACAGATACGCAGTATTTT. Protein product: CASSSGTGGGIVTDTQYF.

This clonotype showed up many times. The chain uses TRBV7-9 and TRBJ1-2, with a possible D match to TRBD1 (5 bases). The V gene's germline CDR1 is SEHNR and CDR2 FQNEAQ (reference sequence). V lost 3 bases and J lost 2, with 10 bases in between. The CDR3 is 14 amino acids. CDR3 protein: CASSFLGVNYGYTF. The CDR3 DNA sequence: TGTGCCAGCAGCTTTCTGGGGGTGAACTATGGCTACACCTTC.

On this clonotype itself: One junction end disagrees with the germline gene, perhaps due to a read error. This chain joins TRBV2 and TRBJ1-6; 8 bases map to TRBD1. Germline values: CDR1 SNHLY, CDR2 FYNNEI. The CDR3 has 15 residues. The CDR3, as DNA: TGTGCCAGCAGAGAAGGACAGGGAGGGAGTTCACCCCTCCACTTT. Translating gives CASREGQGGSSPLHF.

This clonotype is deemed medium-sized. J is TRBJ1-5 and V is TRBV7-3, with D possibly matching TRBD1 (5 bases). Trimming pared 5 bases from V and 6 bases from J, leaving 11 bases between. The CDR3 totals 13 residues. Germline V gene data show CDR1 as SGHTA and CDR2 as FQGTGA. The CDR3 here is CASSKGDGQPQHF. In nucleotides, the CDR3 is TGTGCCAGCAGCAAAGGGGACGGTCAGCCCCAGCATTTT. The complete variable domain, with remaining parts taken from reference TRBV7-3 and TRBJ1-5, reads GAGVSQTPSNKVTEKGKYVELRCDPISGHTALYWYRQSLGQGPEFLIYFQGTGAADDSGLPNDRFFAVRPEGSVSTLKIQRTERGDSAVYLCASSKGDGQPQHFGDGTRLSIL.

This clonotype appeared many times. The J gene is TRBJ1-5, the V gene TRBV4-1; TRBD1 matches 8 bases. Germline loops: CDR1 MGHRA, CDR2 YSYEKL. V lost 5 bases and J lost 3; bases outside the gene matches: 6. This CDR3 has 15 amino acids. CDR3 in DNA: TGCGCCAGCAGCGACTGGACAGGGTACAATCAGCCCCAGCATTTT. This encodes CASSDWTGYNQPQHF.

The sample holds many counts of this clonotype. The genes are TRBV5-1 and TRBJ1-1, with 9 bases matching TRBD1. CDR1 is SGHRS and CDR2 is YFSETQ in the germline V gene. The CDR3 spans 16 residues. With V trimmed by 4 bases and J by 0 bases, 7 bases remained unmatched. This CDR3 is CASSLTGGDMNTEAFF. CDR3 sequence (DNA): TGCGCCAGCAGCCTTACAGGGGGCGACATGAACACTGAAGCTTTCTTT.

A word on this clonotype: Just one base apart from a much larger clone, this may be a read error. V usage is TRBV10-3 and J usage is TRBJ1-6, with 7 bases aligning to TRBD1. This CDR3 is built from 14 residues. Germline values: CDR1 ENHRY, CDR2 SYGVKD. The ends lost 6 bases at V and 9 bases at J; junction bases unmatched: 8. The CDR3 region is CAISPTGLPSPLHF. CDR3 DNA: TGTGCCATCAGCCCGACAGGGTTACCTTCACCCCTCCACTTT.

V and J are TRBV18 and TRBJ1-2; TRBD1 might be the D (5 bases). The germline CDR1 and CDR2 sequences are KGHSH and LQKENI. The CDR3 extends over 13 amino acids. Trimming took off 2 bases at V and 2 bases at J, with 6 bases between the two ends. CDR3 DNA sequence: TGTGCCAGCTCACCAGACAGCAACTATGGCTACACCTTC. Its translation is CASSPDSNYGYTF.

As concerns this clonotype: Because the CDR3 is missing its conserved closing phenylalanine or tryptophan, this is likely a read error. The limits of the CDR3 on the DNA are not certain, so only TCRdb's listed CDR3 is given. The gene calls are TRBV6-1 and TRBJ2-1; the table's D call, TRBD2, was not checked against the DNA. Germline values: CDR1 MNHNS, CDR2 SASEGT. The CDR3 numbers 11 amino acids, ends counted. The CDR3 loop is CASSESLAGNT.

The gene calls are TRBV6-4 and TRBJ1-4; no reliable D call. Germline lookup yields CDR1 MRHNA and CDR2 SNTAGT. This CDR3 is 14 amino acids long. V lost 4 bases and J 8 bases, leaving 14 bases between the germline ends. The CDR3 loop reads CASSAGRPTEKLFF. CDR3 nucleotide sequence: TGTGCCAGCAGTGCTGGCCGCCCAACCGAAAAACTGTTTTTT.

This clonotype was observed many times. The chain is built from TRBV6-2 or TRBV6-3 and TRBJ2-7; 12 bases are shared with TRBD2. Germline CDR1 is MNHEY and CDR2 is SVGEGT. V shed 2 bases, J shed 6 bases, and the junction held 2 bases outside the gene matches. CDR3 size: 14 residues. The CDR3 DNA reads TGTGCCAGCAGTTACGTGACTAGCGGGAGCGAGCAGTACTTC. Encoded protein: CASSYVTSGSEQYF.

In the case of this clonotype: Since the CDR3 does not end with the conserved phenylalanine or tryptophan, this likely comes from a read error. The chain uses TRBV20-1 and TRBJ1-1; D is possibly TRBD1 (6 bases). There are 14 residues in the CDR3. V shed 6 bases and J shed 7 bases, with 21 bases lying between them. The germline V gene has CDR1 DFQATT and CDR2 SNEGSKA (reference sequence). The CDR3 coding sequence is TGCAGTGCGGGCCGACAGGACAGCTTGGTTGAAGCTTTCTTG. This gives the protein CSAGRQDSLVEAFL.

This clonotype was counted at least ten times. The gene calls are TRBV19 and TRBJ2-5; either TRBD1 or TRBD2 may supply D (5 bases each). The CDR3 has 15 amino acids. V lost 6 bases to trimming and J lost 5 bases, with 19 bases between them. Germline values: CDR1 LNHDA, CDR2 SQIVND (reference sequence). CDR3 protein: CASRSRASEGETQYF. The CDR3 DNA is TGTGCCAGTAGATCCCGGGCTAGTGAGGGGGAGACCCAGTACTTC.

Sample share makes this clonotype medium-sized (0.01 to 0.1%). The chain uses TRBV29-1 and TRBJ1-5; tentatively, D is TRBD1 (6 bases). Germline CDR1 and CDR2: SQVTM and ANQGSEA. This CDR3 is built from 13 residues. Trimming shortened V by 4 bases and J by 6 bases, and 13 bases separated the two germline ends. Written as DNA, the CDR3 is TGCAGCGTTGCTAGTGGAGGGGGTCAGCCCCAGCATTTT. Encoded protein: CSVASGGGQPQHF.

This clonotype was found once. Written as DNA, the CDR3 is TGTGCCAGCAGTGAAGCGGTCGGGGGCAACTATGGCTACACCTTC. Translation gives CASSEAVGGNYGYTF. The V call is TRBV2, the J call TRBJ1-2; tentatively, D is TRBD1 (6 bases). Germline CDR1 and CDR2: SNHLY and FYNNEI. The V end lost 0 bases, the J end lost 2 bases, and 10 bases lay between the germline ends. The CDR3 length is 15 residues.

The J gene is TRBJ2-1, the V gene TRBV2; D possibly corresponds to TRBD1 (5 bases). Germline values: CDR1 SNHLY, CDR2 FYNNEI. V lost 8 bases and J 12 bases, leaving 23 bases between the germline ends. The CDR3 extends over 14 amino acids. Here the CDR3 DNA reads TGTGCCAGCGGGGCCGAGACTGGGGCTCGTGGGCAGTTCTTC. Amino acid sequence: CASGAETGARGQFF.

Note on this clonotype: A much more abundant neighbour one base away suggests this may be a read error. This chain uses TRBV6-1 with TRBJ2-1; a possible D gene is TRBD2 (5 bases). There are 12 residues in the CDR3. Germline-derived CDR1 and CDR2 are MNHNS and SASEGT. The CDR3 coding sequence is TGTGCCAGCAGGATCGGGAAGTCTGAGCGGTTCTTC. This gives the protein CASRIGKSERFF.

A note on this clonotype: The conserved phenylalanine or tryptophan normally closing the CDR3 is absent here, so this likely arose from a read error. The DNA is left out, because the CDR3 cannot be placed on it with certainty; the CDR3 is given as TCRdb lists it. The CDR3 is CATSKDRSSYNEQRY. V is TRBV15 and J is TRBJ2-1. The germline V gene has CDR1 LNHNV and CDR2 YYDKDF (reference sequence). The CDR3 sequence runs 15 residues, both termini included.

The CDR3: CASRQGRTESWGNQPQHF. CDR3 nucleotides: TGTGCCAGCAGGCAAGGGAGGACGGAATCCTGGGGCAATCAGCCCCAGCATTTT. V and J are TRBV12-3 or TRBV12-4 and TRBJ1-5; D uncertain. This CDR3 is 18 amino acids long. Deletions cut 6 bases from V and 2 bases from J, with 23 bases between.

V usage is TRBV9 and J usage is TRBJ2-7; TRBD1 aligns across 7 bases. CDR3 size: 14 residues. Germline V lookup: CDR1 SGDLS, CDR2 YYNGEE. V shed 2 bases, J shed 6 bases, and the junction held 8 bases outside the gene matches. CDR3 residues: CASSVAYRGSEQYF. The CDR3 DNA sequence: TGTGCCAGCAGCGTTGCCTACAGGGGCTCCGAGCAGTACTTC.

This chain joins TRBV7-9 and TRBJ2-7; D gene ambiguous. The CDR3 runs to 13 residues. In germline, CDR1 is SEHNR, CDR2 FQNEAQ (reference sequence). V lost 7 bases to trimming and J lost 2 bases, with 12 bases between them. The CDR3 protein is CASTRPSAYEQYF. For the CDR3, the DNA is TGTGCCAGCACCAGACCAAGCGCCTACGAGCAGTACTTC. The complete variable domain, with remaining parts taken from reference TRBV7-9 and TRBJ2-7, reads DTGVSQNPRHKITKRGQNVTFRCDPISEHNRLYWYRQTLGQGPEFLTYFQNEAQLEKSRLLSDRFSAERPKGSFSTLEIQRTEQGDSAMYLCASTRPSAYEQYFGPGTRLTVT.

This chain uses TRBV2 with TRBJ2-1, with 10 positions matching TRBD2. The ends lost 3 bases at V and 12 bases at J; junction bases unmatched: 11. Germline lookup yields CDR1 SNHLY and CDR2 FYNNEI. The length of the CDR3 is 15 residues. Here the CDR3 reads CASSDSGGASDTQFF. The CDR3, as DNA: TGTGCCAGCAGTGACAGCGGGGGGGCCTCAGATACGCAGTTCTTC. Drawing the rest from reference TRBV2 and TRBJ2-1, the complete variable domain is EPEVTQTPSHQVTQMGQEVILRCVPISNHLYFYWYRQILGQKVEFLVSFYNNEISEKSEIFDDQFSVERPDGSNFTLKIRSTKLEDSAMYFCASSDSGGASDTQFFGPGTRLTVL.

For this clonotype: A junction end diverges from the germline sequence, so it may reflect a read error. This chain links TRBV20-1 with TRBJ2-7; 7 bases are a match to TRBD1. Germline CDR1 is DFQATT and CDR2 is SNEGSKA (reference sequence). The CDR3 extends over 16 amino acids. CDR3: CSAGPPLGTVVYGQYF. CDR3 DNA sequence: TGCAGTGCTGGCCCCCCCCTGGGGACAGTCGTCTACGGGCAGTACTTC.

The J gene is TRBJ2-7, the V gene TRBV24-1; 8 nucleotides align to TRBD1. J lost 2 bases, V lost 9 bases, and 2 bases had no gene match. In germline, CDR1 is KGHDR, CDR2 SFDVKD. CDR3 length: 12 residues. As DNA, the CDR3 is TGTGCCACCCCGGGACAGGCCTACGAGCAGTACTTC. It encodes CATPGQAYEQYF.

The sample holds many counts of this clonotype. This rearrangement joins TRBV5-4 to TRBJ2-1, with 7 nucleotides matching TRBD2. In germline, CDR1 is SGHNT, CDR2 YYREEE (reference sequence). J lost 2 bases, V lost 4 bases, and 9 bases had no gene match. This CDR3 comprises 16 residues. CDR3 in DNA: TGTGCCAGCAGCGGATCTCAGCGGGGCCCCTACAATGAGCAGTTCTTC. Protein: CASSGSQRGPYNEQFF.

This clonotype showed up many times. J is TRBJ2-3 and V is TRBV11-2, with 12 bases lining up with TRBD2. Trimming removed 2 bases from V and 4 bases from J; junction bases left unmatched: 16. Germline values: CDR1 SGHAT, CDR2 FQNNGV. CDR3 length: 20 amino acids. CDR3 sequence (DNA): TGTGCCAGCAGCTTATGGGGGTCTAGCGGGAGGGCCGGGCTGGCAGATACGCAGTATTTT. As protein: CASSLWGSSGRAGLADTQYF. Full variable domain (rest looked up from reference TRBV11-2 and TRBJ2-3): EAGVAQSPRYKIIEKRQSVAFWCNPISGHATLYWYQQILGQGPKLLIQFQNNGVVDDSQLPKDRFSAERLKGVDSTLKIQPAKLEDSAVYLCASSLWGSSGRAGLADTQYFGPGTRLTVL.

J is TRBJ1-5 and V is TRBV11-2; D might be TRBD1 (5 bases). This CDR3 region has 14 residues. Germline V lookup: CDR1 SGHAT, CDR2 FQNNGV. The germline V and J ends were trimmed by 0 bases and 9 bases, with 12 bases remaining between them. The CDR3 DNA follows: TGTGCCAGCAGCTTAGACAGGGCAACAAGGCCCCAGCATTTT. This sequence encodes CASSLDRATRPQHF. The whole variable domain, filled in from reference TRBV11-2 and TRBJ1-5, reads EAGVAQSPRYKIIEKRQSVAFWCNPISGHATLYWYQQILGQGPKLLIQFQNNGVVDDSQLPKDRFSAERLKGVDSTLKIQPAKLEDSAVYLCASSLDRATRPQHFGDGTRLSIL.

Here the CDR3 DNA reads TGCAGCGCGTACCCACAGACAGATACGCAGTATTTT. Translating gives CSAYPQTDTQYF. The chain has TRBV20-1 and TRBJ2-3, with D unclear. The germline gives CDR1 DFQATT, CDR2 SNEGSKA (reference sequence). This CDR3 has 12 residues.